The present entry profiles one T cell receptor beta chain with its context. Antigen unknown. These data originate in a study of cytomegalovirus exposure and HLA in healthy donors. Primers for the PCR totalled 60 Vbeta and 13 Jbeta. Only in-frame clones appear in the TCRdb table, and some are missing; sequencing was by immunoSEQ multiplex PCR. The sample contains 95,000 to 110,000 clones, 60% to 70% of which appear only once. The germline CDR1 and CDR2 sequences are LNHDA and SQIVND (reference sequence). This CDR3 region has 12 residues. Between the trimmed V and J ends, which lost 5 bases and 9 bases, there was a span of 11 bases. Study conclusions and caveats: A list of approximately 160 TCR beta chains associated with cytomegalovirus was given. As was reported, the classifier diagnosed cytomegalovirus status with high specificity and sensitivity. In a later analysis, donors in an Asian-associated ancestry cluster reportedly had fewer N-insertions in productive TCRs than the cohort mean. A few chains tied to CMV proved CMV antigen-specific in vitro.

The sequenced sample consisted of PBMCs. This sequence originates from a woman aged 45-65 years in good health and CMV-seronegative. V gene TRBV19 combines with J gene TRBJ1-5; D is uncertain. The CDR3 spells CASSVGVGPQHF. The CDR3 DNA reads TGTGCCAGTAGTGTCGGTGTTGGGCCCCAGCATTTT. Full variable domain (outside the CDR3, taken from reference TRBV19 and TRBJ1-5): DGGITQSPKYLFRKEGQNVTLSCEQNLNHDAMYWYRQDPGQGLRLIYYSQIVNDFQKGDIAEGYSVSREKKESFPLTVTSAQKNPTAFYLCASSVGVGPQHFGDGTRLSIL.